These T cell receptor beta chains were read from a single sample in a study of T-cell reconstitution after alpha-beta-depleted transplantation in children. Via MiXCR, TCRdb re-called the PCR reads, giving one row per CDR3 protein. The data contain around 600,000 distinct CDR3 sequences, roughly 17% of them singletons. The source material was PBMCs from the stem cell graft donor, sampled from the stem cell graft. Every receptor here comes from a human donor who donated a stem cell graft to a child with acute myeloid leukemia. Each CDR3 is given with its conserved first and last residue. D genes are given only for firm matches. The size field is filled for only some rows; it gives once, few, many or a size class.

j_gene: TRBJ1-2
d_gene: TRBD1
v_gene: TRBV28
abundance: .
CDR3nt: TGTGCCAGCAGCTCCCCGGGACAGGGGCTCTTTGGTGGCTACACCTTC
CDR3aa: CASSSPGQGLFGGYTF

j_gene: TRBJ2-5
d_gene: TRBD1
v_gene: TRBV24-1
abundance: few
CDR3nt: TGTGCCACCAGTGATTATGACAGGGGCCAAGAGACCCAGTACTTC
CDR3aa: CATSDYDRGQETQYF

j_gene: TRBJ2-5
d_gene: .
v_gene: TRBV6-5
abundance: many
CDR3nt: TGTGCCAGCAGTTCGCAGGGAAGAGCTACCCAAGAGACCCAGTACTTC
CDR3aa: CASSSQGRATQETQYF

j_gene: TRBJ1-5
d_gene: .
v_gene: TRBV4-3
abundance: many
CDR3nt: TGCGCCAGCAGCCAAGATTTGTTCCAAAGCAATCAGCCCCAGCATTTT
CDR3aa: CASSQDLFQSNQPQHF

j_gene: TRBJ1-2
d_gene: .
v_gene: TRBV7-2
abundance: .
CDR3nt: TGTGCCAGCAGCTTAGAATCCCCGAAAGGAGGCTACACCTTC
CDR3aa: CASSLESPKGGYTF

j_gene: TRBJ2-5
d_gene: TRBD1
v_gene: TRBV29-1
abundance: many
CDR3nt: TGCAGCGTTGAGTGGGGACAGACCCAAGAGACCCAGTACTTC
CDR3aa: CSVEWGQTQETQYF

j_gene: TRBJ2-1
d_gene: .
v_gene: TRBV29-1
abundance: many
CDR3nt: TGCAGCGTTGAACCCCACGAGGGAGTCTACAATGAGCAGTTCTTC
CDR3aa: CSVEPHEGVYNEQFF

j_gene: TRBJ1-1
d_gene: .
v_gene: TRBV6-1
abundance: few
CDR3nt: TGTGCCAGCAGTGACCAGGGCATGAGCACTGAAGCTTTCTTT
CDR3aa: CASSDQGMSTEAFF

j_gene: TRBJ2-3
d_gene: .
v_gene: TRBV12-3/TRBV12-4
abundance: few
CDR3nt: TGTGCCAGCAGTGCGGGGACAGGCACAGATACGCAGTATTTT
CDR3aa: CASSAGTGTDTQYF

j_gene: TRBJ2-7
d_gene: TRBD1
v_gene: TRBV5-6
abundance: many
CDR3nt: TGTGCCAGCAGCCGGGACAGGAACTACGAGCAGTACTTC
CDR3aa: CASSRDRNYEQYF

j_gene: TRBJ2-1
d_gene: .
v_gene: TRBV20-1
abundance: many
CDR3nt: TGCAGTGCTAGAGATCGGGCCTCCGGGAAGAGCTCCTACAATGAGCAGTTCTTC
CDR3aa: CSARDRASGKSSYNEQFF

j_gene: TRBJ1-2
d_gene: .
v_gene: TRBV29-1
abundance: many
CDR3nt: TGCAGCGTTGACTACCGGCAGGGAGATGGCTACACCTTC
CDR3aa: CSVDYRQGDGYTF

j_gene: TRBJ2-5
d_gene: TRBD1
v_gene: TRBV18
abundance: .
CDR3nt: TGTGCCAGCTCTTACACAGGGGAGCAAGAGACCCAGTACTTC
CDR3aa: CASSYTGEQETQYF

j_gene: TRBJ2-3
d_gene: TRBD2
v_gene: TRBV20-1
abundance: many
CDR3nt: TGCAGTGCGGGTTTGACTAGCGGGCGAGCAGATACGCAGTATTTT
CDR3aa: CSAGLTSGRADTQYF

j_gene: TRBJ1-6
d_gene: TRBD1
v_gene: TRBV20-1
abundance: few
CDR3nt: TGCAGTGCTAGAGATGGGCGGGTGGCCAGGGGGATTAGTTCACCCCTCCACTTT
CDR3aa: CSARDGRVARGISSPLHF

j_gene: TRBJ2-1
d_gene: .
v_gene: TRBV29-1
abundance: many
CDR3nt: TGCAGCGTTCCTACGAGCACCTACAATGAGCAGTTCTTC
CDR3aa: CSVPTSTYNEQFF

j_gene: TRBJ1-1
d_gene: .
v_gene: TRBV14
abundance: .
CDR3nt: TGTGCCACGTCAACGGCGAAGAACACTGAAGCTTTCTTT
CDR3aa: CATSTAKNTEAFF

j_gene: TRBJ2-5
d_gene: .
v_gene: TRBV20-1
abundance: .
CDR3nt: TGCAGTGCTAGTCGGGTGATCCAAGAGACCCAGTACTTC
CDR3aa: CSASRVIQETQYF

j_gene: TRBJ1-4
d_gene: TRBD1
v_gene: TRBV20-1
abundance: few
CDR3nt: TGCAGTGCTAGAAACGACAGGGGGTTAAATGAAAAACTGTTTTTT
CDR3aa: CSARNDRGLNEKLFF

j_gene: TRBJ2-2
d_gene: .
v_gene: TRBV20-1
abundance: many
CDR3nt: TGCAGTGCCTGGGGGACCGGGGAGCTGTTTTTT
CDR3aa: CSAWGTGELFF

j_gene: TRBJ2-1
d_gene: TRBD2
v_gene: TRBV7-9
abundance: .
CDR3nt: TGTGCCAGCAGCCCCAAACTAGCGGGAAAGGAGTTCTTC
CDR3aa: CASSPKLAGKEFF

j_gene: TRBJ2-3
d_gene: TRBD1
v_gene: TRBV20-1
abundance: many
CDR3nt: TGCAGTGCTACCTCCACCCGGGCCCCAGGGGGTACGCAGTATTTT
CDR3aa: CSATSTRAPGGTQYF

j_gene: TRBJ2-7
d_gene: .
v_gene: TRBV7-9
abundance: many
CDR3nt: TGTGCCAGCAGCTCGTCCTTCGGGGGAGCCTACGAGCAGTACTTC
CDR3aa: CASSSSFGGAYEQYF

j_gene: TRBJ2-2
d_gene: .
v_gene: TRBV5-1
abundance: .
CDR3nt: TGCGCCAGCAGCTTGGGCTCTGGCGGCGGGGAGCTGTTTTTT
CDR3aa: CASSLGSGGGELFF

j_gene: TRBJ2-3
d_gene: .
v_gene: TRBV20-1
abundance: few
CDR3nt: TGCAGTGCTAGAGATCCGGGTCGGGTAGATACGCAGTATTTT
CDR3aa: CSARDPGRVDTQYF

j_gene: TRBJ1-3
d_gene: .
v_gene: TRBV5-6
abundance: .
CDR3nt: TGTGCCAGCAGCTTTTCGGGCACCTGGAGCTCTGGAAACACCATATATTTT
CDR3aa: CASSFSGTWSSGNTIYF

j_gene: TRBJ2-2
d_gene: .
v_gene: TRBV6-2/TRBV6-3
abundance: few
CDR3nt: TGTGCCAGCATCACGAATGTTCCCAGCACCGGGGAGCTGTTTTTT
CDR3aa: CASITNVPSTGELFF

j_gene: TRBJ1-2
d_gene: TRBD1
v_gene: TRBV5-4
abundance: many
CDR3nt: TGTGCCAGCAGATATCGGGACAGGGGCTATGGCTACACCTTC
CDR3aa: CASRYRDRGYGYTF

j_gene: TRBJ2-5
d_gene: TRBD1
v_gene: TRBV6-1
abundance: .
CDR3nt: TGTGCCAGCAGTGAAGGTCCGGGACAGCCAGGGACCCAGTACTTC
CDR3aa: CASSEGPGQPGTQYF